This is a list of T cell receptor beta chains from one sample in a study of cytomegalovirus exposure and HLA in healthy donors. Clones were read by immunoSEQ multiplex PCR, and TCRdb kept only the in-frame ones, dropping some. The sample consists of over 150,000 clones, roughly 84% of them appearing once. Material: PBMCs. These TCRs come from a human donor in good health. CDR3s leave out the opening cysteine and the closing phenylalanine or tryptophan. Fields, in order: D gene, V gene, CDR3 protein. D genes are given only for firm matches.

TRBD2 | TRBV9 | ASSVGGMYQETQY
TRBD1 | TRBV5-7 | ASSSQGAYQPQH
TRBD2 | TRBV5-1 | ASSLVSGSQSGELF
TRBD1 | TRBV25-1 | ASSGDRGWTDTQY
TRBD1 | TRBV9 | ASSVVPDRSTEAF
NA | TRBV14 | ASSLDSRGYEQY
NA | TRBV2 | ATRTGTDTQY
TRBD1 | TRBV27 | ASSPGTGRNTEAF
TRBD2 | TRBV5-8 | ASSPSLAGVGVTDTQY
NA | TRBV19 | ASSMAGVEDYGYT
TRBD2 | TRBV27 | ASREVTSGFDEQY
TRBD1 | TRBV7-2 | ASRLTGFQETQY
NA | TRBV5-1 | ASSPGPNEQF
NA | TRBV28 | ASSLGADSNQPQH
NA | TRBV12-1 | ASSFRGLPSYEQY